In this sample, the clone carrying this T cell receptor beta chain turned up once. Its antigen is not known. The CDR3 loop spans 12 amino acids. V lost 6 bases and J 0 bases, leaving 5 bases between the germline ends. In germline, CDR1 is GTSNPN, CDR2 SVGIG (reference sequence). The assay was immunoSEQ multiplex PCR, and TCRdb's table has in-frame clones only and misses some. The sample gives fewer than 90,000 clones, 86% of which show up once; about 8.6% is in the top ten. The data were obtained in a study of OX40 agonist ivuxolimab in advanced cancers. In the study overall: It was ivuxolimab, an agonistic anti-OX40 (CD134) antibody, that patients were treated with. From 23 to 79 years was the age range, with a mean of roughly 64 years, and nearly 85% were male.

Study-level findings and limits: Dose levels from 0.1 to 3.0 mg/kg saw CD4+ and CD8+ blood T cells expand clonally by week 6. Researchers report that CD8+ T cells had, on average, more expanded clones than CD4+.

Sequenced material: CD4+ or CD8+ T cells sorted from blood, taken in a trial of the OX40 agonist ivuxolimab. The receptor's source is an adult with an advanced solid tumor such as melanoma, head and neck, liver or kidney cancer. The V call is TRBV30, the J call TRBJ2-2; D gene ambiguous. The CDR3 region has the DNA TGTGCCTGCCAAGCGAACACCGGGGAGCTGTTTTTT. Its protein product is CACQANTGELFF. The full variable domain, with the rest looked up from reference TRBV30 and TRBJ2-2, is SQTIHQWPATLVQPVGSPLSLECTVEGTSNPNLYWYRQAAGRGLQLLFYSVGIGQISSEVPQNLSASRPQDRQFILSSKKLLLSDSGFYLCACQANTGELFFGEGSRLTVL.